A single sample is the source of the 21 T cell receptor beta chains below, sequenced in a study of blood T cells in healthy people across ages. Sample-barcoded 5' priming and a J-beta primer mix drove a second PCR of about 6 to 12 cycles. TCRdb re-analysed the 5' RACE reads in MiXCR, keeping a single row per CDR3 protein. Among some 1.8 million distinct CDR3 sequences, about two fifths were seen once, and the ten largest hold about 23%. Sequencing was done on a sample of blood. These receptors all come from a human donor in good health.

In this sample, this clonotype turned up a few times. The rearrangement joins TRBV4-1 to TRBJ1-5; D may be TRBD1 (6 bases). The CDR3 runs 16 residues. Germline V gene data show CDR1 as MGHRA and CDR2 as YSYEKL. Trimming cost V 3 bases and J 1 base, with 13 bases left between them. DNA of the CDR3: TGCGCCAGCAGCCAGATAGGAGGACAGAGCAATCAGCCCCAGCATTTT. As protein: CASSQIGGQSNQPQHF.

With regard to this clonotype: The junction does not match germline at one end; this may be a read error. V is TRBV20-1 and J is TRBJ2-2, with D perhaps matching TRBD2 (6 bases). The germline V gene has CDR1 DFQATT and CDR2 SNEGSKA (reference sequence). This CDR3 is built from 17 residues. The CDR3 spells CSATRREGTLYTGERFF. The DNA for the CDR3 is TGCAGTGCTACCCGACGCGAGGGGACTCTCTACACCGGGGAGCGGTTTTTT.

The CDR3: CSAGGTLETQYF. The CDR3 DNA reads TGCAGCGCTGGGGGGACTCTCGAGACCCAGTACTTC. The V call is TRBV29-1, the J call TRBJ2-5, with D possibly being TRBD2 (6 bases). The CDR3 is 12 residues long. Looked up from germline, CDR1 is SQVTM and CDR2 is ANQGSEA. V shed 7 bases and J shed 5 bases, with 14 bases lying between them.

The J gene is TRBJ1-2, the V gene TRBV20-1; tentatively, D is TRBD1 (5 bases). The CDR3 is made up of 14 amino acids. V gave up 5 bases and J gave up 8 bases, with 21 bases separating them. In germline, CDR1 is DFQATT, CDR2 SNEGSKA (reference sequence). CDR3 bases: TGCAGTGCTCCTTTCAACAGGAAGACTGGCGGCTACACCTTC. As protein: CSAPFNRKTGGYTF.

The V and J genes are TRBV9 and TRBJ1-2; maybe TRBD1 (6 bases). Germline values: CDR1 SGDLS, CDR2 YYNGEE. CDR3 length: 14 amino acids. Trimming shortened V by 0 bases and J by 5 bases, and 11 bases separated the two germline ends. Here the CDR3 DNA reads TGTGCCAGCAGCGTAGCTCAGGGGCGGTATGGCTACACCTTC. This sequence encodes CASSVAQGRYGYTF.

The rearrangement links TRBV7-2 to TRBJ2-4, with D possibly matching TRBD1 (6 bases). The V gene's germline CDR1 is SGHTA and CDR2 FQGNSA. Trimming took off 5 bases at V and 0 bases at J, with 14 bases between the two ends. CDR3 length equals 16 residues. The CDR3 spells CASSPNRELAKNIQYF. Here the CDR3 DNA reads TGTGCCAGCAGCCCTAACAGGGAACTAGCCAAAAACATTCAGTACTTC.

This clonotype has more than one count but fewer than ten. V gene TRBV7-6 combines with J gene TRBJ2-1; D tentatively fits TRBD1 or TRBD2 (5 bases each). CDR1 is SGHVS and CDR2 is FNYEAQ in the germline V gene. The CDR3 sequence is 15 residues long. Trimming cost V 1 base and J 3 bases, with 10 bases left between them. CDR3 sequence reads: CASSLVGELYNEQFF. The CDR3 DNA reads as TGTGCCAGCAGCTTAGTGGGGGAGCTCTACAATGAGCAGTTCTTC.

This clonotype was seen a handful of times. The rearrangement uses TRBV10-3 and TRBJ1-5; D is undetermined. V was shortened by 0 bases and J by 0 bases, with 6 bases between the two germline ends. Germline values: CDR1 ENHRY, CDR2 SYGVKD. This CDR3 has 15 residues. The CDR3 here is CAISESVDSNQPQHF. For the CDR3, the DNA is TGTGCCATCAGTGAGTCGGTAGATAGCAATCAGCCCCAGCATTTT.

The chain employs TRBV6-2 or TRBV6-3 and TRBJ2-5; TRBD2 matches at 8 bases. Germline loops: CDR1 MNHEY, CDR2 SVGEGT. The CDR3 is made up of 13 amino acids. After removal of 9 bases from V and 5 bases from J, the junction contained 8 bases not matched to a gene. The CDR3 DNA reads as TGTGCCAGTAACCGACTAGCGTTGGAGACCCAGTACTTC. It specifies CASNRLALETQYF.

This chain joins TRBV7-2 and TRBJ1-2, with 8 positions matching TRBD1. The CDR3 is made up of 13 amino acids. Germline V gives CDR1 SGHTA, CDR2 FQGNSA. The ends lost 4 bases at V and 8 bases at J; junction bases unmatched: 6. CDR3 in DNA: TGTGCCAGCAGCTCGGACAGGGAGTGCGGCTACACCTTC. Translation: CASSSDRECGYTF.

This sequence joins TRBV20-1 and TRBJ1-2; D gene unclear. Germline CDR1 reads DFQATT; CDR2 reads SNEGSKA (reference sequence). This CDR3 comprises 11 residues. V was cut by 3 bases and J by 7 bases, with 9 bases left in between. DNA for the CDR3: TGCAGTGCTAGTGTCCCTTCTGGCTACACCTTC. Encoded protein: CSASVPSGYTF.

As to this clonotype: A clone one base away is much larger, so this may be a read error. The V call is TRBV6-2 or TRBV6-3, the J call TRBJ2-1; 12 positions match TRBD2. The CDR3 totals 15 residues. In germline, CDR1 is MNHEY, CDR2 SVGEGT. The CDR3 sequence is CAGSSSGGASNEQFF. In DNA form, the CDR3 reads TGTGCCGGCAGTTCTAGCGGGGGGGCTTCCAATGAGCAGTTCTTC.

A remark on this clonotype: One end of the junction does not line up with germline, which may come from a read error. For the CDR3, the DNA is TGCGCCTGCAGCCAAGATTCAAATCAGCCCCAGCATTTT. As protein: CACSQDSNQPQHF. The rearrangement links TRBV4-3 to TRBJ1-5; unclear D gene. In germline, CDR1 is LGHNA, CDR2 YSLEER. The CDR3 is made up of 13 amino acids.

In its sample, this clonotype was seen a few times. The chain's CDR3 is CARTRVDNHIQYF. CDR3 bases: TGTGCCAGGACCCGAGTTGACAATCACATTCAGTACTTC. The chain links TRBV27 to TRBJ2-4, with D unclear. Germline CDR1 and CDR2: MNHEY and SMNVEV (reference sequence). Deletions cut 9 bases from V and 8 bases from J, with 17 bases between. This CDR3 has 13 amino acids.

This clonotype has only one observation. The chain employs TRBV5-1 and TRBJ2-3, with unresolved D. Germline V gene sequence: CDR1 SGHRS, CDR2 YFSETQ. This CDR3 comprises 12 residues. V lost 9 bases, J lost 2 bases, and 10 bases lay in between. The CDR3 DNA follows: TGCGCCACCACAGATAACACAGATACGCAGTATTTT. It translates to CATTDNTDTQYF.

The V call is TRBV4-1, the J call TRBJ2-3; 12 nucleotides line up with TRBD2. In germline, CDR1 is MGHRA, CDR2 YSYEKL. V lost 3 bases to trimming and J lost 2 bases; unmatched junction nucleotides: 3. The CDR3 is 16 residues long. The CDR3 nucleotides read TGCGCCAGCAGCCACGGACTAGCGGGGATCACAGATACGCAGTATTTT. Translation: CASSHGLAGITDTQYF.

This clonotype was detected only a few times. V gene TRBV20-1 combines with J gene TRBJ2-5; no clear D gene. The DNA end favors TRBJ2-7, so the J call may be wrong. Germline CDR1 is DFQATT and CDR2 is SNEGSKA (reference sequence). The CDR3 sequence is 11 residues long. The CDR3 DNA reads TGCAGTGCTAGTAAGGGTAACGAGCAGTACTTC. The encoded protein is CSASKGNEQYF.

The chain carries TRBV19 and TRBJ2-5; D gene uncertain. The CDR3 length is 13 residues. Trimming removed 6 bases at V and 4 bases at J, with 12 bases between. The germline V gene encodes CDR1 LNHDA and CDR2 SQIVND (reference sequence). The DNA for the CDR3 is TGTGCCAGTAGAGTAGGGTGGGGAGAGACCCAGTACTTC. Its translation: CASRVGWGETQYF.

The chain couples TRBV4-1 to TRBJ2-3; 10 nucleotides match TRBD2. Germline-derived CDR1 and CDR2 are MGHRA and YSYEKL. With V trimmed by 10 bases and J by 3 bases, 7 bases remained unmatched. CDR3 length equals 14 residues. Written as DNA, the CDR3 is TGCGCCAACAGGGAGCGGGGGGGTACAGATACGCAGTATTTT. Protein: CANRERGGTDTQYF.

This clonotype has a handful of counts. The J gene is TRBJ2-7, the V gene TRBV6-2 or TRBV6-3; D not resolved. From germline, CDR1 is MNHEY and CDR2 SVGEGT. V gave up 0 bases and J gave up 3 bases, with 12 bases separating them. This CDR3 has 15 residues. Written as DNA, the CDR3 is TGTGCCAGCAGTTACTCTGACCCGGACGACTACGAGCAGTACTTC. This sequence encodes CASSYSDPDDYEQYF.

The chain combines TRBV9 with TRBJ1-2; TRBD1 is a possible D gene (5 bases). Deletions cut 4 bases from V and 6 bases from J, with 10 bases between. The CDR3 consists of 12 residues. Germline CDR1 is SGDLS and CDR2 is YYNGEE. The CDR3 nucleotides read TGTGCCAGCAGCTCCCGGGACGATGGCTACACCTTC. Translation gives CASSSRDDGYTF.